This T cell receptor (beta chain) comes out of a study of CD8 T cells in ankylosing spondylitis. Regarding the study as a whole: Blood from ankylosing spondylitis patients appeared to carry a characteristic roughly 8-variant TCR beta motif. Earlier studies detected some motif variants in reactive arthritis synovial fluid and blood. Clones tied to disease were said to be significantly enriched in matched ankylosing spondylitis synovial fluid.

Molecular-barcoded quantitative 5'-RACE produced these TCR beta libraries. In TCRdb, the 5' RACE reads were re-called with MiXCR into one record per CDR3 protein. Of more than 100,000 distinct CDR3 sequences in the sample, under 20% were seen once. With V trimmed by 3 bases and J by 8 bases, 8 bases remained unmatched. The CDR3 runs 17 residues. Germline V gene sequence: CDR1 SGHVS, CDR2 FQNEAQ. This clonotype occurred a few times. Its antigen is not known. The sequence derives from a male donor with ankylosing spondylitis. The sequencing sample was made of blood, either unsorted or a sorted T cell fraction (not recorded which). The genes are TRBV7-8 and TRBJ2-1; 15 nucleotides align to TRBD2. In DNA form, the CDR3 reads TGTGCCAGCAGCTTCTTTAGGACTAGCGGGAGGGCCGATGAGCAGTTCTTC. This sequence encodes CASSFFRTSGRADEQFF. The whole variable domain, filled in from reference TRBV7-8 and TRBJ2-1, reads GAGVSQSPRYKVAKRGQDVALRCDPISGHVSLFWYQQALGQGPEFLTYFQNEAQLDKSGLPSDRFFAERPEGSVSTLKIQRTQQEDSAVYLCASSFFRTSGRADEQFFGPGTRLTVL.